A single sample gave rise to the 15 T cell receptor beta chains below, sequenced in a study of blood T cell repertoires in COVID-19 (dated by TCRdb to 2019 to 2021). Library creation used the immunoSEQ multiplex PCR assay. This is the immuneACCESS table as TCRdb keeps it, with only in-frame sequences that have V and J called. A part of the clones is gone; compared with another copy, unresolved V genes explain less than half, and the rest is unexplained. The sample contains some 290,000 clones, over 80% of them found a single time. The top ten clonotypes cover about 5% of the sample. Sequenced: peripheral blood. Receptor source: a man aged 60 to 75 who had recovered from COVID-19.

V and J are TRBV5-1 and TRBJ2-1; 11 nucleotides align to TRBD2. The CDR3 runs to 14 residues. The V gene end was trimmed by 6 bases and the J gene end by 7 bases; junction bases not matched to a gene: 6. CDR1 SGHRS and CDR2 YFSETQ come from the germline V gene. The CDR3 loop reads CASMLAGGRNEQFF. CDR3 sequence (DNA): TGCGCCAGCATGTTAGCGGGAGGGAGGAATGAGCAGTTCTTC.

The chain uses TRBV7-9 and TRBJ2-7; 7 bases align to TRBD2. CDR3 length: 16 residues. Trimming at V came to 5 bases and at J to 3 bases, leaving 13 bases not matched to a gene. The germline V gene has CDR1 SEHNR and CDR2 FQNEAQ (reference sequence). CDR3 amino acids: CASSLPLGGSGYEQYF. Written as DNA, the CDR3 is TGTGCCAGCAGCCTCCCCCTGGGCGGGAGTGGCTACGAGCAGTACTTC.

Regarding this clone: The sample carries other DNA sequences with the same CDR3. The V and J genes are TRBV10-2 and TRBJ1-2, with TRBD1 matching 9 bases. This CDR3 is 14 amino acids long. The V and J ends lost 3 bases and 2 bases, in that order; junction bases with no gene match: 1. Germline V gene lookup returns CDR1 WSHSY and CDR2 SAAADI. Here the CDR3 DNA reads TGCGCCAGCAGTGAAGACAGGGGGAACTATGGCTACACCTTC. Translating it yields CASSEDRGNYGYTF.

The chain carries TRBV3-1 (or the pseudogene TRBV3-2) and TRBJ2-3; TRBD2 aligns across 11 bases. The CDR3 is made up of 16 amino acids. Germline CDR1 LGHDT, CDR2 YNNKEL (reference sequence). J gave up 0 bases and V 4 bases, and 3 bases lay outside the gene matches. CDR3 nucleotide sequence: TGTGCCAGCAGCCTACTAGCGGGGGTAAGCACAGATACGCAGTATTTT. Its protein is CASSLLAGVSTDTQYF.

This clone came up once. The chain combines TRBV5-6 with TRBJ2-7, with D perhaps matching TRBD2 (6 bases). The CDR3 is 16 amino acids. Germline CDR1 and CDR2: SGHDT and YYEEEE. Deletions cut 0 bases from V and 5 bases from J, with 18 bases between. CDR3 sequence: CASSLASTGATNEQYF. For the CDR3, the DNA is TGTGCCAGCAGCTTGGCCTCGACGGGAGCTACAAACGAGCAGTACTTC.

This chain links TRBV5-1 with TRBJ2-6, with TRBD1 identical over 11 bases. Looked up from germline, CDR1 is SGHRS and CDR2 is YFSETQ. V shed 5 bases and J 3 bases; nucleotides not matched to a gene: 4. The CDR3 contains 16 residues. Written as DNA, the CDR3 is TGCGCCAGCAGTCGGACAGGGGGCCTTGGGGCCAACGTCCTGACTTTC. It specifies CASSRTGGLGANVLTF.

J is TRBJ1-2 and V is TRBV4-1; TRBD1 matches at 7 bases. The V gene end was trimmed by 0 bases and the J gene end by 0 bases; junction bases not matched to a gene: 7. CDR3 length: 17 residues. Germline lookup yields CDR1 MGHRA and CDR2 YSYEKL. The CDR3 protein is CASSQDTQGKPNYGYTF. CDR3 bases: TGCGCCAGCAGCCAAGATACACAGGGGAAACCTAACTATGGCTACACCTTC.

The J gene is TRBJ2-1, the V gene TRBV20-1; D is possibly TRBD1 (5 bases). CDR1 is DFQATT, CDR2 SNEGSKA, per germline (reference sequence). Trimming stripped 0 bases from V and 13 bases from J, with 10 bases between. This CDR3 region has 11 residues. DNA of the CDR3: TGCAGTGCTAGAGATGGGGCGCGCCAGTTCTTC. Protein: CSARDGARQFF.

V is TRBV11-1 and J is TRBJ2-1, with 7 bases aligning to TRBD1. Trimming removed 5 bases from V and 7 bases from J; junction bases left unmatched: 2. Per the germline V gene, CDR1 is SGHAT and CDR2 is FQDESV (reference sequence). The CDR3 covers 12 residues. In DNA form, the CDR3 reads TGTGCCAGCAGCACAGGGGTGAATGAGCAGTTCTTC. It is translated as CASSTGVNEQFF.

The gene calls are TRBV7-9 and TRBJ2-7; D is perhaps TRBD2 (5 bases). The germline CDR1 and CDR2 sequences are SEHNR and FQNEAQ (reference sequence). The V gene lost 3 bases and the J gene lost 4 bases, with 16 bases spanning the gap. The CDR3 totals 15 residues. CDR3 residues: CASSFGNREGYEQYF. The DNA for the CDR3 is TGTGCCAGCAGCTTTGGCAACCGGGAAGGTTACGAGCAGTACTTC.

The genes are TRBV2 and TRBJ1-3; D gene unclear. The length of the CDR3 is 12 residues. V was cut by 7 bases and J by 4 bases, with 8 bases left in between. Germline assignment: CDR1 SNHLY and CDR2 FYNNEI. In nucleotides, the CDR3 is TGTGCCAGCAAGGAGGACGGAAACACCATATATTTT. Translating gives CASKEDGNTIYF.

V is TRBV5-1 and J is TRBJ1-2; the match to TRBD1 covers 8 bases. J lost 0 bases, V lost 4 bases, and 8 bases had no gene match. Germline-derived CDR1 and CDR2 are SGHRS and YFSETQ. CDR3 length equals 16 residues. This CDR3 reads CASSPQTGGTNYGYTF. The CDR3 region has the DNA TGCGCCAGCAGCCCACAAACAGGGGGAACTAACTATGGCTACACCTTC.

This rearrangement joins TRBV6-5 to TRBJ2-1; possible D gene TRBD2, 6 bases. Germline V lookup: CDR1 MNHEY, CDR2 SVGAGI. The CDR3 sequence is 13 residues long. With 7 bases removed from V and 10 bases from J, the gap between germline ends came to 17 bases. CDR3 in DNA: TGTGCCAGCAACCTCGCGCGGGGTGTGGAGCAGTTCTTC. This codes for CASNLARGVEQFF.

The genes are TRBV5-5 and TRBJ2-1; tentative D call: TRBD1 (5 bases). Germline CDR1 is SGHKS and CDR2 is YYEKEE (reference sequence). V was clipped by 4 bases and J by 9 bases, with 23 bases between them. This CDR3 is built from 16 residues. The CDR3 spells CASSQRSRATLGEQFF. The CDR3 nucleotides are TGTGCCAGCAGCCAACGCTCCAGGGCTACCCTTGGTGAGCAGTTCTTC.

The J gene is TRBJ2-1, the V gene TRBV5-1, with 8 bases fitting TRBD1. Germline CDR1 SGHRS, CDR2 YFSETQ. After removal of 5 bases from V and 10 bases from J, the junction contained 14 bases not matched to a gene. This CDR3 comprises 15 residues. Here the CDR3 reads CASRDGQGPFREQFF. The CDR3, as DNA: TGCGCCAGCAGGGACGGACAGGGCCCATTTCGGGAGCAGTTCTTC.